This TCR beta chain was sequenced in a study of blood T cells in healthy people across ages. PCR was performed a second time for about 7 to 11 cycles using a sample-barcoded 5' primer and a J-beta primer mix. Each cDNA molecule was tagged by a template-switch adaptor that had 12 random nucleotides. TCRdb re-derived calls from the 5' RACE reads in MiXCR, one entry per CDR3 protein. The sample contains approximately 350,000 distinct CDR3 sequences, approximately 51% of which appear only once. This clonotype was obtained from a man in his sixties in good health. The sample comprised blood.

In DNA, the CDR3 is TGTGCCAGCAGCTTAGATCCGACAGGGACAAATACGCAGTATTTT. Protein sequence: CASSLDPTGTNTQYF. The gene calls are TRBV7-3 and TRBJ2-3; the match to TRBD1 covers 7 bases. Per germline, CDR1 SGHTA and CDR2 FQGTGA. This CDR3 is built from 15 residues. V lost 2 bases and J lost 7; bases outside the gene matches: 9.